The clone carrying this T cell receptor (beta chain) was seen at least ten times. Its antigen is not known. The data are from a study of T cells in Graves' hyperthyroidism and ophthalmopathy. Study summary: Any treatment followed the collection of peripheral blood at initial diagnosis. Overall study results and limits: Among clonotypes expanded in thyroid above 0.001, most were also found in blood.

TCR beta CDR3 sequences were amplified from RNA transcripts. HTBI primers were the set used in a first-round RT-PCR of the TCR CDR3. In TCRdb, the multiplex PCR reads were re-called with MiXCR into one record per CDR3 protein. The table lists about 210,000 distinct CDR3 sequences, roughly 17% of them singletons. With V trimmed by 6 bases and J by 8 bases, 14 bases remained unmatched. CDR3 length: 16 residues. Sequenced material: blood. The TCR sequence derives from a man in his fifties with Graves' hyperthyroidism. The chain joins TRBV12-3 or TRBV12-4 to TRBJ2-1; TRBD2 aligns across 9 bases. This CDR3 reads CASRTKRASGNYEQFF. DNA for the CDR3: TGTGCCAGCAGAACCAAACGGGCTAGCGGGAATTATGAGCAGTTCTTC.